A selection of T cell receptor beta chains follows, all from one sample in a study of T cell repertoires in cytomegalovirus infection. MiXCR, applied by TCRdb to the reads, yields one record per CDR3 protein. The sample includes about 920,000 distinct CDR3 sequences, roughly a third seen only once; the top ten take 13%. What these receptors recognize is not known. The sample in question was cultured CD8+ T cells from PBMCs, obtained from culture after CMV antigen stimulation. The receptors stem from a human donor in good health (CMV status not recorded). Some clones in this sample may be carry-over from other donors' samples. Each CDR3 is given with its conserved first and last residue.

J gene | V gene | CDR3 protein
TRBJ2-3 | TRBV20-1 | CSARDSGLAGGRSTDTQYF
TRBJ2-5 | TRBV7-9 | CASSGAGGRQETQYF
TRBJ2-1 | TRBV10-3 | CAISAGQGGKDEQFF
TRBJ1-1 | TRBV6-1 | CASSEEPLTVMNTEAFF
TRBJ2-4 | TRBV28 | CASSRQGIQYF
TRBJ2-5 | TRBV20-1 | CSARDRTAQETQYF
TRBJ2-2 | TRBV2 | CASRERGTGELFF
TRBJ2-5 | TRBV20-1 | CSARPRLAGALRETQYF
TRBJ2-7 | TRBV27 | CASSLGGPYEQYF
TRBJ1-1 | TRBV19 | CASSIERTGGSTEAFF
TRBJ1-1 | TRBV7-9 | CASSPRHTEAFF
TRBJ1-5 | TRBV24-1 | CATSDRDGPNQPQHF
TRBJ1-1 | TRBV2 | CASERPEAFF
TRBJ1-1 | TRBV18 | CASSPERDIKATEAFF
TRBJ2-4 | TRBV10-1 | CASSEGLASGASGNIQYF
TRBJ2-7 | TRBV3-1 | CASSDNLLAATYEQYF
TRBJ1-1 | TRBV6-5 | CASSYSQGLGTEAFF
TRBJ2-3 | TRBV5-4 | CASSSTSGGAFADTQYF
TRBJ2-3 | TRBV7-9 | CASSPPGQAITDTQYF
TRBJ2-1 | TRBV27 | CASSLSLGSGNEQFF
TRBJ2-1 | TRBV11-3 | CASSRLAGGSSYNEQFF
TRBJ2-1 | TRBV6-2/TRBV6-3 | CASSYLLGQSNEQFF
TRBJ2-2 | TRBV12-3/TRBV12-4 | CATTRTGELFF
TRBJ2-1 | TRBV12-3/TRBV12-4 | CASSFLLPGHTYNEQFF
TRBJ1-1 | TRBV12-3/TRBV12-4 | CASSLDFPLARGATTEAFF
TRBJ2-1 | TRBV7-9 | CASSSGTGVYNEQFF
TRBJ2-5 | TRBV27 | CASSPRPGGVGETQYF
TRBJ1-1 | TRBV6-2/TRBV6-3 | CASSYVLRGIEAFF